The next 13 T cell receptor beta chains were all read from a single sample in a study of shared clonotypes between healthy human individuals. The table came from immunoSEQ multiplex PCR; TCRdb's copy has only in-frame clones and leaves some out. The sample consists of more than 2,000,000 clones, just over 90% of them appearing once. The sample comprised naive CD4+ T cells from PBMCs. Subset denoted: CD45RA+ positively selected. The receptors shown here come from a man between 18 and 35 years old in good health. Some clones in this sample may be carry-over from other donors' samples.

The CDR3 nucleotides read TGTGCCAGCTCCCCCCAAAGGAGCGGGAGTGGGTCTTACGAGCAGTACTTC. It codes for CASSPQRSGSGSYEQYF. The chain employs TRBV18 and TRBJ2-7; TRBD2 matches at 8 bases. The J segment lost 4 bases and the V segment lost 6 bases, leaving 17 bases of the junction unmatched. Per germline, CDR1 KGHSH and CDR2 LQKENI. There are 17 residues in the CDR3.

The sample holds a few counts of this clone. The chain carries TRBV6-1 and TRBJ1-1, with D maybe TRBD1 (5 bases). Germline loops: CDR1 MNHNS, CDR2 SASEGT. The CDR3 sequence is 15 residues long. Between the trimmed V and J ends, which lost 6 bases and 0 bases, there was a span of 14 bases. CDR3 amino acids: CASRLSGNLNTEAFF. The CDR3 nucleotides read TGTGCCAGCAGGTTATCAGGGAACTTGAACACTGAAGCTTTCTTT.

This clone was seen once. This chain joins TRBV5-1 and TRBJ1-2; D not resolved. The CDR3 covers 14 residues. Per the germline V gene, CDR1 is SGHRS and CDR2 is YFSETQ. Trimming shortened V by 4 bases and J by 0 bases, and 10 bases separated the two germline ends. The CDR3 region is CASSGGPTNYGYTF. The CDR3, as DNA: TGCGCCAGCAGCGGCGGGCCGACTAACTATGGCTACACCTTC.

The V gene is TRBV18, the J gene TRBJ2-5, with D possibly called TRBD1 or TRBD2 (5 bases each). Trimming removed 1 base at V and 4 bases at J, with 13 bases between. CDR3 size: 15 residues. Germline-derived CDR1 and CDR2 are KGHSH and LQKENI. The CDR3 sequence is CASSPQGSLRETQYF. In DNA, the CDR3 is TGTGCCAGCTCACCACAGGGGAGTCTCCGAGAGACCCAGTACTTC.

The V gene is TRBV29-1, the J gene TRBJ1-1; no definite D call. The CDR3 is 14 amino acids. Germline V CDR1 and CDR2: SQVTM, ANQGSEA. Trimming took 6 bases from V and 1 from J, leaving 15 bases between them. The DNA for the CDR3 is TGCAGCGTAGCTTGGAGGCTCCGGAACACTGAAGCTTTCTTT. This codes for CSVAWRLRNTEAFF.

The rearrangement uses TRBV28 and TRBJ2-7; D uncertain. This CDR3 is 15 amino acids long. Trimming stripped 5 bases from V and 3 bases from J, with 17 bases between. Germline V gene sequence: CDR1 MDHEN, CDR2 SYDVKM. As DNA, the CDR3 is TGTGCCAGCAGTCCTCGGACGGAGTCCAACTACGAGCAGTACTTC. Amino acid sequence: CASSPRTESNYEQYF.

The chain uses TRBV2 and TRBJ1-5, with TRBD1 matching 8 bases. Germline CDR1 reads SNHLY; CDR2 reads FYNNEI. This CDR3 comprises 16 residues. V trimming: 5 bases; J trimming: 0 bases; junction bases outside the gene matches: 6. The CDR3 loop is CASSPGTGYSNQPQHF. Here the CDR3 DNA reads TGTGCCAGCAGTCCAGGGACAGGCTATAGCAATCAGCCCCAGCATTTT.

In its sample, this clone was seen once. Within the sample, other DNA sequences also encode this same CDR3. The CDR3 here is CASSLLTGVTDTQYF. The CDR3 coding sequence is TGCGCCAGCAGCTTGCTAACGGGGGTCACAGATACGCAGTATTTT. The chain is built from TRBV5-1 and TRBJ2-3; D might be TRBD2 (6 bases). The CDR3 length is 15 residues. V lost 1 base to trimming and J lost 2 bases, with 11 bases between them. The V gene's germline CDR1 is SGHRS and CDR2 YFSETQ.

The chain uses TRBV29-1 and TRBJ2-1; 11 bases are shared with TRBD2. Germline assignment: CDR1 SQVTM and CDR2 ANQGSEA. This CDR3 is built from 14 residues. Trimming removed 7 bases from V and 10 bases from J; junction bases left unmatched: 12. CDR3 nucleotides: TGCAGCGCCGGAAAGGGGCTAGCGGGAGGAGAGCAGTTCTTC. Its translation is CSAGKGLAGGEQFF.

The chain recombines TRBV5-1 with TRBJ2-1; the D gene could be TRBD1 or TRBD2 (5 bases each). Deletions cut 1 base from V and 0 bases from J, with 11 bases between. The CDR3 sequence is 16 residues long. Germline-derived CDR1 and CDR2 are SGHRS and YFSETQ. The CDR3 loop is CASSLTGQSSYNEQFF. Here the CDR3 DNA reads TGCGCCAGCAGCTTGACGGGGCAGAGCTCCTACAATGAGCAGTTCTTC.

The chain is built from TRBV6-1 and TRBJ1-1; D gene ambiguous. Per germline, CDR1 MNHNS and CDR2 SASEGT. The CDR3 extends over 15 amino acids. Trimming left V 4 bases short and J 1 base short, with 13 bases between. This CDR3 is CASSAYSVPNTEAFF. The DNA of the CDR3 is TGTGCCAGCAGTGCATACAGCGTTCCGAACACTGAAGCTTTCTTT.

The V and J genes are TRBV5-6 and TRBJ1-1; D is possibly TRBD1 (5 bases). The CDR3 has 14 residues. The germline V and J ends were trimmed by 4 bases and 3 bases, with 13 bases remaining between them. Germline loops: CDR1 SGHDT, CDR2 YYEEEE. The CDR3 region is CASSRAGRDTEAFF. In DNA form, the CDR3 reads TGTGCCAGCAGCCGGGCAGGGAGGGACACTGAAGCTTTCTTT.

This clone has a single count. The chain joins TRBV28 to TRBJ2-1; no firm D call. Trimming took 0 bases from V and 9 from J, leaving 12 bases between them. This CDR3 comprises 14 residues. The germline CDR1 and CDR2 sequences are MDHEN and SYDVKM. The CDR3 loop reads CASSLWGRVGEQFF. The CDR3 DNA follows: TGTGCCAGCAGTTTATGGGGTCGGGTGGGTGAGCAGTTCTTC.